This passage covers 13 T cell receptor beta chains from one sample sequenced in a study of T cell responses to AZD1222 COVID-19 vaccine (dated by TCRdb to the early 2020s). The time point label here, explained by the study, means: baseline before first vaccination. Preparation of the library involved the immunoSEQ multiplex PCR assay. In TCRdb, the immuneACCESS table is reduced to in-frame sequences with V and J assigned. These tables do not hold every clone; where another copy was compared, an unresolved V gene accounts for under half, and the others remain unexplained. This sample gives roughly 150,000 clones in total; roughly nine tenths of them show up just once. The ten largest clones capture approximately 6.9% of the sample. This specimen consisted of peripheral blood, obtained on day 0 of AZD1222 vaccination. All receptors derive from an adult in good health.

V usage is TRBV11-2 and J usage is TRBJ2-1; possibly TRBD1 for D (7 bases). The CDR3 has 15 amino acids. Germline V gene lookup returns CDR1 SGHAT and CDR2 FQNNGV. The germline V and J ends were trimmed by 1 base and 6 bases, with 13 bases remaining between them. CDR3 residues: CASSLGAGGFNEQFF. The CDR3 DNA follows: TGTGCCAGCAGCTTAGGGGCAGGGGGGTTCAATGAGCAGTTCTTC.

This rearrangement joins TRBV7-9 to TRBJ2-3, with 7 nucleotides matching TRBD2. Per germline, CDR1 SEHNR and CDR2 FQNEAQ (reference sequence). CDR3 length: 16 amino acids. V was pared by 5 bases and J by 0 bases, with 8 bases of the junction left unmatched. This chain's CDR3 is CASSPPTSSSTDTQYF. CDR3 bases: TGTGCCAGCAGCCCACCGACTAGCAGCAGCACAGATACGCAGTATTTT. The whole variable domain, filled in from reference TRBV7-9 and TRBJ2-3, reads DTGVSQNPRHKITKRGQNVTFRCDPISEHNRLYWYRQTLGQGPEFLTYFQNEAQLEKSRLLSDRFSAERPKGSFSTLEIQRTEQGDSAMYLCASSPPTSSSTDTQYFGPGTRLTVL.

This chain links TRBV30 with TRBJ1-2, with 9 bases identical to TRBD1. J gave up 6 bases and V 4 bases, and 12 bases lay outside the gene matches. The CDR3 covers 15 residues. CDR1 is GTSNPN and CDR2 is SVGIG in the germline V gene (reference sequence). The CDR3 sequence is CAWIRHQQGADGYTF. The CDR3 coding sequence is TGTGCCTGGATCAGGCACCAACAGGGGGCAGATGGCTACACCTTC.

This chain uses TRBV5-6 with TRBJ2-4, with 9 bases identical to TRBD1. The CDR3 has 15 amino acids. Germline V gene lookup returns CDR1 SGHDT and CDR2 YYEEEE. V gave up 4 bases and J gave up 5 bases; unmatched junction bases: 7. CDR3 loop: CASSRWTGEQNIQYF. The DNA for the CDR3 is TGTGCCAGCAGCCGTTGGACAGGGGAGCAAAACATTCAGTACTTC.

The chain joins TRBV6-5 to TRBJ2-4, with a weak D call TRBD2 (5 bases). Between the trimmed V and J ends, which lost 6 bases and 7 bases, there was a span of 13 bases. The length of the CDR3 is 13 residues. CDR1 and CDR2 from the germline V gene are MNHEY and SVGAGI. The CDR3 region has the DNA TGTGCCAGCAGCAGGACCGAGGGTAACATTCAGTACTTC. Translating gives CASSRTEGNIQYF.

V usage is TRBV6-5 and J usage is TRBJ1-5; D is uncertain. Per the germline V gene, CDR1 is MNHEY and CDR2 is SVGAGI. This CDR3 has 14 amino acids. V gave up 11 bases and J gave up 0 bases, with 14 bases separating them. The CDR3 spells CAATMQYSNQPQHF. The CDR3 DNA reads as TGTGCCGCCACGATGCAATATAGCAATCAGCCCCAGCATTTT.

The chain joins TRBV6-2 or TRBV6-3 to TRBJ2-7; D is unresolved. CDR1 MNHEY and CDR2 SVGEGT come from the germline V gene. The CDR3 sequence is 12 residues long. Deletions cut 6 bases from V and 6 bases from J, with 12 bases between. The CDR3 sequence is CASSSHSFEQYF. As DNA, the CDR3 is TGTGCCAGCAGCTCCCACAGTTTCGAGCAGTACTTC.

The chain uses TRBV15 and TRBJ1-5; D is possibly TRBD1 (6 bases). V was shortened by 5 bases and J by 3 bases, with 14 bases between the two germline ends. Germline lookup yields CDR1 LNHNV and CDR2 YYDKDF (reference sequence). CDR3 size: 15 residues. CDR3 coding DNA: TGTGCCACCAGCCCTTACAGGGAAGCCAATCAGCCCCAGCATTTT. Its translation is CATSPYREANQPQHF. Drawing the rest from reference TRBV15 and TRBJ1-5, the complete variable domain is DAMVIQNPRYQVTQFGKPVTLSCSQTLNHNVMYWYQQKSSQAPKLLFHYYDKDFNNEADTPDNFQSRRPNTSFCFLDIRSPGLGDTAMYLCATSPYREANQPQHFGDGTRLSIL.

This chain links TRBV6-1 with TRBJ1-6; the D is unclear. Germline V gives CDR1 MNHNS, CDR2 SASEGT. Trimming took 6 bases from V and 0 from J, leaving 15 bases between them. The CDR3 totals 17 residues. Here the CDR3 reads CASSERQSSSYNSPLHF. The CDR3 DNA sequence: TGTGCCAGCAGCGAACGACAATCGAGCTCCTATAATTCACCCCTCCACTTT.

The chain employs TRBV23-1 and TRBJ1-2; 7 positions agree with TRBD1. TRBV23-1 is flagged as an ORF with uncertain function. V lost 10 bases, J lost 2 bases, and 10 bases stayed unmatched. This CDR3 contains 14 residues. CDR3 sequence: CATRPDRRNYGYTF. In nucleotides, the CDR3 is TGCGCCACCCGACCGGACAGGCGCAACTATGGCTACACCTTC.

The chain recombines TRBV5-1 with TRBJ1-1; no clear D. Deletions cut 2 bases from V and 1 base from J, with 6 bases between. Germline V CDR1 and CDR2: SGHRS, YFSETQ. CDR3 length: 13 amino acids. The CDR3 here is CASSLKPNTEAFF. The CDR3, as DNA: TGCGCCAGCAGCTTAAAGCCGAACACTGAAGCTTTCTTT.

A single count supports this clone. The chain carries TRBV9 and TRBJ2-5; 7 nucleotides agree with TRBD2. The CDR3 has 14 residues. Per the germline V gene, CDR1 is SGDLS and CDR2 is YYNGEE. V was clipped by 4 bases and J by 3 bases; unmatched bases: 6. The chain's CDR3 is CASSPGTKEETQYF. In nucleotides, the CDR3 is TGTGCCAGCAGCCCCGGGACTAAAGAAGAGACCCAGTACTTC.

This chain links TRBV10-3 with TRBJ2-3; possible D gene TRBD1, 6 bases. Trimming removed 4 bases at V and 1 base at J, with 6 bases between. The CDR3 loop spans 13 amino acids. Looked up from germline, CDR1 is ENHRY and CDR2 is SYGVKD. The DNA for the CDR3 is TGTGCCATCAGTGCAGGGGGCACAGATACGCAGTATTTT. The encoded protein is CAISAGGTDTQYF.